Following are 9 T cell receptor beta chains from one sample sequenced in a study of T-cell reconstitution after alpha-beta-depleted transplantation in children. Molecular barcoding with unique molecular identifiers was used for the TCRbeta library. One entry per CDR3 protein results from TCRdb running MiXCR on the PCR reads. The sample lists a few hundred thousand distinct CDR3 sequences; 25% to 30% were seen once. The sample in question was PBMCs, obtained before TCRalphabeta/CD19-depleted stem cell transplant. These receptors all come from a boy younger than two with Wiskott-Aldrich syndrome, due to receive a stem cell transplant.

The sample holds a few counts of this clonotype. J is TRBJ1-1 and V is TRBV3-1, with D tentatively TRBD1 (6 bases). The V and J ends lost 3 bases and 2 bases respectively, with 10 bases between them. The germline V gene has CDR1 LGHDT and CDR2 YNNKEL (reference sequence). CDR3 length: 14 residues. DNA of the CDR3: TGTGCCAGCAGCCACTCGGGGGCTAACACTGAAGCTTTCTTT. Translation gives CASSHSGANTEAFF. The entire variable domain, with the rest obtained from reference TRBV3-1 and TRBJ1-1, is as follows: DTAVSQTPKYLVTQMGNDKSIKCEQNLGHDTMYWYKQDSKKFLKIMFSYNNKELIINETVPNRFSPKSPDKAHLNLHINSLELGDSAVYFCASSHSGANTEAFFGQGTRLTVV.

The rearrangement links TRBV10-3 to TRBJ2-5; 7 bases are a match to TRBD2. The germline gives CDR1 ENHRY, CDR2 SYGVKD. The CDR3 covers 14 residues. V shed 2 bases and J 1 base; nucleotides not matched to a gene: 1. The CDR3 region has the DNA TGTGCCATCAGTGAGCCGGGGGGCCAAGAGACCCAGTACTTC. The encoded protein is CAISEPGGQETQYF.

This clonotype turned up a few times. The CDR3 bases are TGTGCCAGCGGGCTAGCGGGATACAATGAGCAGTTCTTC. It codes for CASGLAGYNEQFF. The genes are TRBV7-9 and TRBJ2-1, with TRBD2 matching over 9 bases. Trimming took 8 bases from V and 4 from J; bases not matched to a gene: 3. CDR3 length: 13 amino acids. Germline V lookup: CDR1 SEHNR, CDR2 FQNEAQ (reference sequence).

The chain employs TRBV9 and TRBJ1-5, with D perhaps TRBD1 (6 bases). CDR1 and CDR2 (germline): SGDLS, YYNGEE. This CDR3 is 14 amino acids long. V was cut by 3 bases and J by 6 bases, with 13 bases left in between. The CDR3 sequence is CASSAAGEGQPQHF. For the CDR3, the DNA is TGTGCCAGCAGCGCCGCAGGGGAGGGTCAGCCCCAGCATTTT.

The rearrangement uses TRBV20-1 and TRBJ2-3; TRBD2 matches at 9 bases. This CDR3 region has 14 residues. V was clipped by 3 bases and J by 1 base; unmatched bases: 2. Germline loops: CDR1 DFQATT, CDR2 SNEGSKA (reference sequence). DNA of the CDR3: TGCAGTGCTAGGAGGACTAGCGGCACAGATACGCAGTATTTT. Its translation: CSARRTSGTDTQYF.

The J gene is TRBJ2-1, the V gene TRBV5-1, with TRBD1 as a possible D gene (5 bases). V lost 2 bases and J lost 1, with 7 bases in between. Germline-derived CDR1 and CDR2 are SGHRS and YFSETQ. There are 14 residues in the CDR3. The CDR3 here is CASSLQVSYNEQFF. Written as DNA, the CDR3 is TGCGCCAGCAGCTTACAGGTTTCCTACAATGAGCAGTTCTTC.

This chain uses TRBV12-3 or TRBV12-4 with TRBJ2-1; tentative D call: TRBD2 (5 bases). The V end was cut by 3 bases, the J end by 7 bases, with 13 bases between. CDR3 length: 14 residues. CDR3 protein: CASSLVGVRNEQFF. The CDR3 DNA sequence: TGTGCCAGCAGTTTGGTGGGAGTGAGGAATGAGCAGTTCTTC.

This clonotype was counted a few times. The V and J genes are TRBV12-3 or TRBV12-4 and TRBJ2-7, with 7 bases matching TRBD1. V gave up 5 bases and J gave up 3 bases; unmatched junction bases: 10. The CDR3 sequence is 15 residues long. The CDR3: CASSVTGTAVYEQYF. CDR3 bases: TGTGCCAGCAGTGTCACCGGGACAGCCGTCTACGAGCAGTACTTC.

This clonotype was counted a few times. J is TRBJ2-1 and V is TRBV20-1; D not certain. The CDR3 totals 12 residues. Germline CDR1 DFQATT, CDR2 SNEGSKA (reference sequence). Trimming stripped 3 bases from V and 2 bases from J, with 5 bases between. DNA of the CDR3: TGCAGTGCTAGTCCGGCCTACAATGAGCAGTTCTTC. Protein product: CSASPAYNEQFF.